Shown below are 16 T cell receptor beta chains from a single sample sequenced in a study of a mutant IDH1 vaccine in newly diagnosed glioma (dated by TCRdb to 2020 to 2022). The library was built by means of the immunoSEQ multiplex PCR assay. TCRdb obtained this table from immuneACCESS and retained in-frame rearrangements with V and J assigned. These tables miss some clones; where compared with another copy, unresolved V genes account for less than half of the shortfall, and the remainder is unexplained. The sample data list tens of thousands of clones, and about 89% of these were observed just once. The top ten clonotypes cover 9.2% of the sample. Taken with the paper, the label for time point translates to: baseline, week 1 (first vaccination visit). This specimen's treatment or condition label, per the study, means: pre-vaccination baseline after standard-of-care therapy. The sequencing used PBMCs, collected from a glioma patient treated with radiotherapy, temozolomide or both. The receptors were gathered from a young man with glioma.

V usage is TRBV28 and J usage is TRBJ1-5; D is undetermined. The CDR3 spans 15 residues. Germline lookup yields CDR1 MDHEN and CDR2 SYDVKM. The ends were cut back, 3 bases at V and 0 bases at J, with 9 bases in the middle. In nucleotides, the CDR3 is TGTGCCAGCAGTTTTGAGGGATATAGCAATCAGCCCCAGCATTTT. It codes for CASSFEGYSNQPQHF.

The chain links TRBV29-1 to TRBJ1-3; no clear D. CDR1 is SQVTM, CDR2 ANQGSEA, per germline. The CDR3 is made up of 14 amino acids. V gave up 6 bases and J gave up 0 bases, with 12 bases separating them. The CDR3 spells CSVVPTISGNTIYF. DNA for the CDR3: TGCAGCGTCGTCCCGACGATCTCTGGAAACACCATATATTTT.

The chain couples TRBV9 to TRBJ2-2, with TRBD2 as a possible D gene (6 bases). CDR1 is SGDLS, CDR2 YYNGEE, per germline. Between the trimmed V and J ends, which lost 4 bases and 1 base, there was a span of 11 bases. The CDR3 extends over 15 amino acids. DNA of the CDR3: TGTGCCAGCAGCCTCTACGGGGGGAACACCGGGGAGCTGTTTTTT. Amino acids: CASSLYGGNTGELFF. Full variable domain (remainder filled in from reference TRBV9 and TRBJ2-2): DSGVTQTPKHLITATGQRVTLRCSPRSGDLSVYWYQQSLDQGLQFLIQYYNGEERAKGNILERFSAQQFPDLHSELNLSSLELGDSALYFCASSLYGGNTGELFFGEGSRLTVL.

About this clone: An end of the junction does not agree with germline; a read error may underlie this. The chain is built from TRBV19 and TRBJ2-1, with D perhaps matching TRBD2 (5 bases). CDR1 LNHDA and CDR2 SQIVND come from the germline V gene (reference sequence). This CDR3 region has 17 residues. As DNA, the CDR3 is TGTGCCAGTAAAGGGCGGAGGCCCAAGAGCTCCTACAATGGGCAGTTCTTC. Translating it yields CASKGRRPKSSYNGQFF.

The rearrangement links TRBV27 to TRBJ1-4, with D uncertain. Trimming cost V 2 bases and J 8 bases, with 12 bases left between them. This CDR3 is built from 14 residues. Germline lookup yields CDR1 MNHEY and CDR2 SMNVEV (reference sequence). CDR3 nucleotide sequence: TGTGCCAGCAGTTTAGGCCCCATTGTCGAAAAACTGTTTTTT. Protein: CASSLGPIVEKLFF.

V is TRBV9 and J is TRBJ1-1; unclear D gene. This CDR3 contains 14 residues. The germline CDR1 and CDR2 sequences are SGDLS and YYNGEE. V was shortened by 2 bases and J by 4 bases, with 12 bases between the two germline ends. The CDR3 coding sequence is TGTGCCAGCAGCGTTGGAGGGTGGGTCACTGAAGCTTTCTTT. Translating it yields CASSVGGWVTEAFF.

The V gene is TRBV7-8, the J gene TRBJ1-4; D is possibly TRBD1 (5 bases). The CDR3 is made up of 14 amino acids. V lost 5 bases and J lost 2, with 9 bases in between. The germline V gene has CDR1 SGHVS and CDR2 FQNEAQ. In nucleotides, the CDR3 is TGTGCCAGCAGCCCCAGACAGACTAATGAAAAACTGTTTTTT. Protein: CASSPRQTNEKLFF.

This clone was seen a few times. In nucleotides, the CDR3 is TGTGCCAGCAGCTTAGGACAGGTGCCCAATCAGCCCCAGCATTTT. Translated, it gives CASSLGQVPNQPQHF. V gene TRBV5-6 combines with J gene TRBJ1-5; TRBD1 aligns across 7 bases. Per germline, CDR1 SGHDT and CDR2 YYEEEE. This CDR3 is built from 15 residues. J lost 3 bases, V lost 2 bases, and 5 bases had no gene match.

The rearrangement joins TRBV29-1 to TRBJ1-1; TRBD1 matches 8 bases. CDR3 length: 13 amino acids. The V gene's germline CDR1 is SQVTM and CDR2 ANQGSEA. V was clipped by 7 bases and J by 2 bases; unmatched bases: 6. CDR3 in amino acids: CSARTGTNTEAFF. The CDR3 DNA is TGCAGCGCTAGGACAGGGACTAACACTGAAGCTTTCTTT.

The chain combines TRBV6-6 with TRBJ2-7; D is possibly TRBD2 (5 bases). Germline loops: CDR1 MNHNY, CDR2 SVGAGI (reference sequence). The CDR3 totals 15 residues. V was pared by 2 bases and J by 3 bases, with 14 bases between. As DNA, the CDR3 is TGTGCCAGCAGTTACGGTGGTAGCGTTGGCTACGAGCAGTACTTC. It yields the protein CASSYGGSVGYEQYF.

This clone was seen just once. The chain has TRBV6-1 and TRBJ2-6; D uncertain. The CDR3 loop spans 16 amino acids. In germline, CDR1 is MNHNS, CDR2 SASEGT. V lost 4 bases and J lost 3, with 13 bases in between. The CDR3 nucleotides read TGTGCCAGCAGTGGTATAGGGTGGTATGGGGCCAACGTCCTGACTTTC. Translated, it gives CASSGIGWYGANVLTF.

The gene calls are TRBV5-1 and TRBJ1-1, with D possibly matching TRBD1 (6 bases). Germline V lookup: CDR1 SGHRS, CDR2 YFSETQ. This CDR3 is built from 13 residues. The ends were cut back, 0 bases at V and 6 bases at J, with 9 bases in the middle. This CDR3 reads CASSLEGGPEAFF. The DNA for the CDR3 is TGCGCCAGCAGCTTGGAGGGGGGGCCTGAAGCTTTCTTT.

The chain uses TRBV19 and TRBJ1-1, with a tentative D call TRBD1 (5 bases). The CDR3 contains 12 residues. V lost 7 bases and J 1 base, leaving 7 bases between the germline ends. Looked up from germline, CDR1 is LNHDA and CDR2 is SQIVND (reference sequence). The CDR3 loop reads CASKTGNTEAFF. The CDR3 coding sequence is TGTGCCAGTAAAACAGGGAACACTGAAGCTTTCTTT. Full variable domain (missing parts from reference TRBV19 and TRBJ1-1): DGGITQSPKYLFRKEGQNVTLSCEQNLNHDAMYWYRQDPGQGLRLIYYSQIVNDFQKGDIAEGYSVSREKKESFPLTVTSAQKNPTAFYLCASKTGNTEAFFGQGTRLTVV.

This clone was observed a single time. The J gene is TRBJ1-5, the V gene TRBV2; TRBD1 might be the D (5 bases). The CDR3 runs 13 residues. Trimming removed 4 bases at V and 9 bases at J, with 13 bases between. Germline V CDR1 and CDR2: SNHLY, FYNNEI. DNA of the CDR3: TGTGCCAGCAGTGGGGGGTCAGGTTGGCCCCAGCATTTT. This codes for CASSGGSGWPQHF.

The chain couples TRBV30 to TRBJ2-2; D is unresolved. V was cut by 4 bases and J by 3 bases, with 6 bases left in between. Germline V CDR1 and CDR2: GTSNPN, SVGIG (reference sequence). The CDR3 runs to 12 residues. CDR3 DNA: TGTGCCTGGATCGGACACACCGGGGAGCTGTTTTTT. Translated: CAWIGHTGELFF.

The genes are TRBV6-1 and TRBJ1-4; 9 nucleotides line up with TRBD1. Germline V gives CDR1 MNHNS, CDR2 SASEGT. Unmatched junction bases numbered 6, after V lost 5 bases and J lost 8 bases. The CDR3 totals 14 residues. The CDR3 DNA reads TGTGCCAGCAGTAAGGGGGACAGGGACGAAAAACTGTTTTTT. Translating it yields CASSKGDRDEKLFF.